This T cell receptor (beta chain) comes out of a study of early T cells in non-severe SARS-CoV-2 infection. TCRdb reprocessed the 5' RACE reads with MiXCR, giving one entry per CDR3 protein. Of approximately 56,000 distinct CDR3 sequences in the sample, approximately 10% were seen once. Study-level results: Sequences matched to VDJdb favored anti-spike CD8 responses, while private and CD4 specificities were missed.

Trimming took 3 bases from V and 6 from J; bases not matched to a gene: 12. CDR3 length: 16 amino acids. In the case of this clonotype: Its cognate antigen is unknown.

The chain couples TRBV12-3 or TRBV12-4 to TRBJ2-3; 7 positions match TRBD1. The sequencing input was whole blood. This TCR was sampled from an adult who was a healthcare worker with PCR-confirmed SARS-CoV-2 infection or an uninfected control (not recorded which). The CDR3 DNA is TGTGCCAGCAGTTTGGAGATGACAGGGCAGTGGGATACGCAGTATTTT. Translation gives CASSLEMTGQWDTQYF.